Shown below are 24 T cell receptor beta chains from a single sample sequenced in a study of immune heterogeneity within non-small cell lung tumors. Amplification of TCR beta CDR3 was performed by multiplex PCR with 32 V and 13 J primers. Using its own MiXCR run on the multiplex PCR reads, TCRdb lists one record per CDR3 protein. This sample carries a few thousand distinct CDR3 sequences, approximately 23% of them seen once, and the ten largest clones take 9.5% to 15%. Template input was genomic DNA from bulk tumor (around 630 ng per sample). Surgical sampling yielded several biopsies per primary tumor (spaced far apart). Patients had untreated, newly diagnosed non-small cell lung cancer and underwent curative surgery. What was sequenced was lung tumor tissue. The receptor set was obtained from a man between 60 and 70 years old with non-small cell lung cancer.

The CDR3 region is CSVDLGSAPFNEQFF. Here the CDR3 DNA reads TGCAGCGTCGACTTGGGAAGCGCCCCCTTCAATGAGCAGTTCTTC. The J gene is TRBJ2-1, the V gene TRBV29-1; D not resolved. V was shortened by 6 bases and J by 6 bases, with 21 bases between the two germline ends. CDR1 is SQVTM, CDR2 ANQGSEA, per germline. CDR3 length equals 15 residues.

V and J are TRBV5-1 and TRBJ2-5; 9 nucleotides agree with TRBD2. Per the germline V gene, CDR1 is SGHRS and CDR2 is YFSETQ. This CDR3 has 15 amino acids. V lost 4 bases, J lost 1 base, and 5 bases stayed unmatched. The DNA for the CDR3 is TGCGCCAGCAGCCACCGACTAGCGGCCCAAGAGACCCAGTACTTC. Translation gives CASSHRLAAQETQYF.

This clonotype was recorded a few times. The junction departs from germline at one end; a sequencing error may be responsible. The chain has TRBV9 and TRBJ2-7, with 7 bases lining up with TRBD1. CDR3 length equals 13 residues. The germline V gene encodes CDR1 SGDLS and CDR2 YYNGEE. This chain's CDR3 is CASSARQGHEQCF. In DNA form, the CDR3 reads TGTGCCAGCAGCGCACGACAGGGCCACGAGCAGTGCTTC.

On this clonotype itself: A read error may be the cause here, since a much bigger clone is one base away. This chain joins TRBV9 and TRBJ1-1, with D hard to call. Per the germline V gene, CDR1 is SGDLS and CDR2 is YYNGEE. This CDR3 contains 15 residues. Trimming left V 4 bases short and J 7 bases short, with 20 bases between. The CDR3 DNA reads TGTGCCAGCAGCATAGGTATGGGGAAAGGGAGTGAAGCTTTCTTT. Amino acids: CASSIGMGKGSEAFF.

The genes are TRBV18 and TRBJ1-5; D is perhaps TRBD1 (6 bases). Trimming took 8 bases from V and 6 from J, leaving 14 bases between them. The germline V gene has CDR1 KGHSH and CDR2 LQKENI. The CDR3 totals 13 residues. CDR3: CASTTGSGQPQHF. DNA of the CDR3: TGTGCCAGCACGACAGGTTCGGGTCAGCCCCAGCATTTT.

In regard to this clonotype: A read error may account for a junction end that differs from germline. The rearrangement joins TRBV5-1 to TRBJ2-1; 11 nucleotides agree with TRBD2. The CDR3 covers 16 residues. Germline V gives CDR1 SGHRS, CDR2 YFSETQ. The CDR3, as DNA: TGCGCCAGCAGCCCCGGGACTAGCGGACTTTACAATGAGGAGTTCTTC. Translated: CASSPGTSGLYNEEFF.

V usage is TRBV10-3 and J usage is TRBJ1-1, with 7 nucleotides matching TRBD1. Trimming cost V 2 bases and J 7 bases; bases outside gene matches: 4. There are 13 residues in the CDR3. From germline, CDR1 is ENHRY and CDR2 SYGVKD. The CDR3: CAISENNRGEAFF. As DNA, the CDR3 is TGTGCCATCAGTGAGAACAACAGGGGTGAAGCTTTCTTT.

Note on this clonotype: This may be a read error: a much more frequent sequence differs by one nucleotide. J is TRBJ2-7 and V is TRBV6-5; D might be TRBD2 (5 bases). Deletions cut 4 bases from V and 3 bases from J, with 19 bases between. Germline V CDR1 and CDR2: MNHEY, SVGAGI. The length of the CDR3 is 16 residues. CDR3 in amino acids: CASSFLEIEGSYEQYF. The CDR3 DNA sequence: TGTGCCAGCAGTTTCTTGGAGATAGAGGGAAGCTACGAGCAGTACTTC.

This clonotype was seen a few times. The chain couples TRBV9 to TRBJ2-1; 9 bases align to TRBD2. V was pared by 2 bases and J by 9 bases, with 12 bases of the junction left unmatched. The CDR3 is 16 residues long. CDR1 is SGDLS and CDR2 is YYNGEE in the germline V gene. CDR3 in amino acids: CASSVGGREGQSEQFF. CDR3 coding DNA: TGTGCCAGCAGCGTGGGGGGGCGGGAGGGCCAAAGTGAGCAGTTCTTC.

This clonotype was seen only a few times. The V and J genes are TRBV18 and TRBJ2-5; 10 bases are shared with TRBD2. This CDR3 has 16 residues. V gave up 3 bases and J gave up 4 bases; unmatched junction bases: 8. The germline gives CDR1 KGHSH, CDR2 LQKENI. CDR3 nucleotides: TGTGCCAGCTCACCGATAGGGGTAGCGGGAGGAGAGACCCAGTACTTC. Amino acids: CASSPIGVAGGETQYF.

This clonotype was detected a few times. The chain combines TRBV20-1 with TRBJ1-1; D is unresolved. The ends were cut back, 2 bases at V and 5 bases at J, with 15 bases in the middle. In germline, CDR1 is DFQATT, CDR2 SNEGSKA (reference sequence). This CDR3 comprises 14 residues. CDR3 nucleotides: TGCAGTGCTAGACAGACGGGGAGAACAACTGAAGCTTTCTTT. This gives the protein CSARQTGRTTEAFF.

There are a few counts of this clonotype. The gene calls are TRBV19 and TRBJ1-5; TRBD1 matches 7 bases. This CDR3 comprises 19 residues. Germline V CDR1 and CDR2: LNHDA, SQIVND (reference sequence). Germline trimming cut 5 bases from V and 0 bases from J; bases unmatched to any gene: 16. The CDR3 DNA reads TGTGCCAGTAGTGTTTTCCGGGACAGACAGGGCAATAGCAATCAGCCCCAGCATTTT. Translation gives CASSVFRDRQGNSNQPQHF.

The rearrangement links TRBV5-1 to TRBJ2-1, with 12 bases aligning to TRBD2. Germline V CDR1 and CDR2: SGHRS, YFSETQ. Germline trimming cut 2 bases from V and 7 bases from J; bases unmatched to any gene: 1. The CDR3 is 14 amino acids. CDR3 protein: CASSFGLAGNEQFF. The CDR3 region has the DNA TGCGCCAGCAGCTTCGGACTAGCGGGAAATGAGCAGTTCTTC.

This clonotype was picked up one time. The rearrangement links TRBV5-1 to TRBJ2-3; no clear D. Germline CDR1 SGHRS, CDR2 YFSETQ. The CDR3 spans 14 residues. Trimming left V 5 bases short and J 2 bases short, with 12 bases between. CDR3 in DNA: TGCGCCAGCAGAACCGGAAAGACCACAGATACGCAGTATTTT. The encoded protein is CASRTGKTTDTQYF.

This clonotype occurred a few times. This sequence joins TRBV20-1 and TRBJ2-7, with D tentatively TRBD2 (5 bases). With 7 bases removed from V and 0 bases from J, the gap between germline ends came to 16 bases. The CDR3 spans 14 residues. CDR1 is DFQATT, CDR2 SNEGSKA, per germline (reference sequence). The CDR3 reads CSGESLAYSYEQYF. Here the CDR3 DNA reads TGCAGTGGGGAGAGTCTAGCTTACTCCTACGAGCAGTACTTC.

This clonotype occurred a few times. The chain carries TRBV7-3 and TRBJ2-3, with 9 bases matching TRBD2. CDR1 SGHTA and CDR2 FQGTGA come from the germline V gene. The ends lost 3 bases at V and 3 bases at J; junction bases unmatched: 4. The CDR3 runs 15 residues. DNA of the CDR3: TGTGCCAGCAGCTTGACTAGCGGCGAGACAGATACGCAGTATTTT. Translation: CASSLTSGETDTQYF.

This clonotype was observed a few times. The V and J genes are TRBV20-1 and TRBJ2-1, with unresolved D. Germline V gene lookup returns CDR1 DFQATT and CDR2 SNEGSKA (reference sequence). There are 12 residues in the CDR3. V lost 2 bases, J lost 4 bases, and 6 bases lay in between. The CDR3 is CSARPPYNEQFF. The CDR3 bases are TGCAGTGCTAGACCTCCTTACAATGAGCAGTTCTTC.

This clonotype was observed a handful of times. The V gene is TRBV7-2, the J gene TRBJ2-6, with TRBD1 as a possible D gene (5 bases). Germline V gene sequence: CDR1 SGHTA, CDR2 FQGNSA. The CDR3 is 13 residues long. V shed 5 bases and J shed 3 bases, with 5 bases lying between them. The CDR3 loop reads CASSQGGANVLTF. For the CDR3, the DNA is TGTGCCAGCAGCCAGGGTGGGGCCAACGTCCTGACTTTC.

J is TRBJ2-2 and V is TRBV6-6; D ambiguous. There are 14 residues in the CDR3. V lost 0 bases and J lost 3, with 5 bases in between. Germline lookup yields CDR1 MNHNY and CDR2 SVGAGI (reference sequence). CDR3 DNA sequence: TGTGCCAGCAGTTACTCGTGGGACACCGGGGAGCTGTTTTTT. Residues: CASSYSWDTGELFF.

This clonotype appeared a few times. V is TRBV11-2 and J is TRBJ1-1; D unresolved. The germline CDR1 and CDR2 sequences are SGHAT and FQNNGV. CDR3 length: 16 amino acids. Trimming stripped 1 base from V and 1 base from J, with 13 bases between. The CDR3 bases are TGTGCCAGCAGCTTAGGACATTTATTTGAGAACACTGAAGCTTTCTTT. Translating it yields CASSLGHLFENTEAFF.

By frequency in the sample, this clonotype is medium-sized. This chain links TRBV4-1 with TRBJ2-7, with a tentative D call TRBD1 (5 bases). The CDR3 has 14 residues. Trimming shortened V by 0 bases and J by 7 bases, and 13 bases separated the two germline ends. From germline, CDR1 is MGHRA and CDR2 YSYEKL. The DNA of the CDR3 is TGCGCCAGCAGCCAAGATCACAGGAATCTGGAGCAGTACTTC. As protein: CASSQDHRNLEQYF.

The chain carries TRBV5-6 and TRBJ1-3, with D unclear. Germline values: CDR1 SGHDT, CDR2 YYEEEE. Trimming left V 2 bases short and J 0 bases short, with 0 bases between. This CDR3 has 12 residues. DNA of the CDR3: TGTGCCAGCAGCTTCTCTGGAAACACCATATATTTT. As protein: CASSFSGNTIYF.

The CDR3 nucleotides read TGTGCCAGCAGCGTAGGCCCAGCGGGAGGTGACAATGAGCAGTTCTTC. As protein: CASSVGPAGGDNEQFF. This chain joins TRBV9 and TRBJ2-1, with 9 bases aligning to TRBD2. Per germline, CDR1 SGDLS and CDR2 YYNGEE. This CDR3 spans 16 amino acids. Trimming cost V 0 bases and J 5 bases; bases outside gene matches: 6.

V gene TRBV4-2 combines with J gene TRBJ2-2; possible D gene TRBD2, 5 bases. Trimming left V 8 bases short and J 3 bases short, with 13 bases between. The V gene's germline CDR1 is LGHNA and CDR2 YNFKEQ. The CDR3 spans 14 residues. DNA of the CDR3: TGTGCCAGCGGGGAAGGGCGGGACACCGGGGAGCTGTTTTTT. Amino acid sequence: CASGEGRDTGELFF.